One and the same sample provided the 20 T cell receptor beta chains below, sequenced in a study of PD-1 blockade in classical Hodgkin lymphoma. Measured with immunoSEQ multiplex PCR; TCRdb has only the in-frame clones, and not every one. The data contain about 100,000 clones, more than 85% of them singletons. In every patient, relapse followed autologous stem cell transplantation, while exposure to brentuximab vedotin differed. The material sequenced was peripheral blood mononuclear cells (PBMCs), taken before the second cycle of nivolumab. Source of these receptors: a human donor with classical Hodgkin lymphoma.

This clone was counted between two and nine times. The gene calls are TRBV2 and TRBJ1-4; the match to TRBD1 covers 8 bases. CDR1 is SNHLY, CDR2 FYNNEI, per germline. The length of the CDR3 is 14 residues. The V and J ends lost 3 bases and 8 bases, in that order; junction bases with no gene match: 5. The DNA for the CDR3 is TGTGCCAGCAGTGAGACAGGGGTTCTGGAAAAACTGTTTTTT. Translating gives CASSETGVLEKLFF.

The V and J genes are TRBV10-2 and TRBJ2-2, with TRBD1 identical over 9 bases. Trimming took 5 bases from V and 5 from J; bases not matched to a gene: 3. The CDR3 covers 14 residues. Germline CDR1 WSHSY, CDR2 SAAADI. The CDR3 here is CASSRDRETGELFF. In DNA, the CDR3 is TGCGCCAGCAGTCGGGACAGGGAGACCGGGGAGCTGTTTTTT.

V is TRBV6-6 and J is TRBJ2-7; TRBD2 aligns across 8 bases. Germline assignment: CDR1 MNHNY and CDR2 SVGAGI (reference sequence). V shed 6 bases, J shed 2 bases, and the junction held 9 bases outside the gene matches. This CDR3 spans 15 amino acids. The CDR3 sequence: CASRDIAGGPYEQYF. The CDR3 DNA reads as TGTGCCAGCAGAGACATTGCGGGGGGCCCCTACGAGCAGTACTTC.

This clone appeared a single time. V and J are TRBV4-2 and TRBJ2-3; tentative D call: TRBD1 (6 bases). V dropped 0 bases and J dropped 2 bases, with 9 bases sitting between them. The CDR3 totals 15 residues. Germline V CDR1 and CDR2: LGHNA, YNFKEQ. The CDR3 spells CASSQDRGHTDTQYF. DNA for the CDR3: TGTGCCAGCAGCCAAGATCGGGGACACACAGATACGCAGTATTTT.

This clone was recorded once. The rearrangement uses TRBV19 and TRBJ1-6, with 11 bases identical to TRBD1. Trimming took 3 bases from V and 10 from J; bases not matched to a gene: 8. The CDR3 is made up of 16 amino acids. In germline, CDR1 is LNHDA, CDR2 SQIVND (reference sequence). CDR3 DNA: TGTGCCAGTAGTATCTCCGTCGGACAGGGGGCATCACCCCTCCACTTT. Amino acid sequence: CASSISVGQGASPLHF.

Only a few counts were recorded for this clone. For the CDR3, the DNA is TGTGCCAGCAGCTTGGGGGGCGGCAACAACGAGCAGTACTTC. This encodes CASSLGGGNNEQYF. The rearrangement links TRBV5-4 to TRBJ2-7; possibly TRBD1 for D (5 bases). The CDR3 extends over 14 amino acids. Trimming shortened V by 0 bases and J by 5 bases, and 12 bases separated the two germline ends. Germline lookup yields CDR1 SGHNT and CDR2 YYREEE (reference sequence).

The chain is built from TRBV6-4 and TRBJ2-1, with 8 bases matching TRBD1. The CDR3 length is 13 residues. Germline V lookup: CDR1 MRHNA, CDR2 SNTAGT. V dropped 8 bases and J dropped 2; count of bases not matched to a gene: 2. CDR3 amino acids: CASGQGPYNEQFF. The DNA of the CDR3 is TGTGCCAGCGGACAGGGCCCCTACAATGAGCAGTTCTTC.

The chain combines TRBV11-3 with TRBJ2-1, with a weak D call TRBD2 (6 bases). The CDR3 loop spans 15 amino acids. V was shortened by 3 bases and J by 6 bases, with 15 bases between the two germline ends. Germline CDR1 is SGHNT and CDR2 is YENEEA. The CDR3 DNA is TGTGCCAGCAGCTTTGTAGGAGGGGCGGGCAATGAGCAGTTCTTC. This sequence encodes CASSFVGGAGNEQFF.

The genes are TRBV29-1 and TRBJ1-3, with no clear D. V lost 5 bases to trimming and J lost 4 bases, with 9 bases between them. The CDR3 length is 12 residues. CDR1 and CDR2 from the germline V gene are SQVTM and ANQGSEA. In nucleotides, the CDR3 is TGCAGCGTTCGGGGATCCGGAAACACCATATATTTT. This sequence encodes CSVRGSGNTIYF.

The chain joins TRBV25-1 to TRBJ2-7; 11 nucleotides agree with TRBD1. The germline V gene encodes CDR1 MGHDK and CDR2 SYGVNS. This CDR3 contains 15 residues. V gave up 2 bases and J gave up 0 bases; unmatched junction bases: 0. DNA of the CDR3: TGTGCCAGCAGTGAAGGGACAGGGGGCTCCTACGAGCAGTACTTC. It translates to CASSEGTGGSYEQYF.

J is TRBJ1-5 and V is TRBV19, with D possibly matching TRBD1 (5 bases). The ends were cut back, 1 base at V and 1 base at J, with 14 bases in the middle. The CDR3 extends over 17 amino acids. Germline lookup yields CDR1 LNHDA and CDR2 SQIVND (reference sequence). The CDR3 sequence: CASSIGTGARSNQPQHF. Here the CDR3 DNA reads TGTGCCAGTAGTATAGGGACCGGGGCAAGAAGCAATCAGCCCCAGCATTTT.

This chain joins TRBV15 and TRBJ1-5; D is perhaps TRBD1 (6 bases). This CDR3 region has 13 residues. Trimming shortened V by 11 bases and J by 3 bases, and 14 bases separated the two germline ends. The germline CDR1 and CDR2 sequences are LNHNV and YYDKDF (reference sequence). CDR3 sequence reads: CAAGQGINQPQHF. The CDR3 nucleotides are TGTGCCGCGGGACAAGGGATCAATCAGCCCCAGCATTTT.

The CDR3 loop reads CASSSTRAGEWTF. CDR3 DNA: TGTGCCAGCAGCTCAACGAGGGCGGGGGAATGGACCTTC. The rearrangement uses TRBV7-3 and TRBJ1-2; TRBD1 might be the D (5 bases). The CDR3 contains 13 residues. The V and J ends lost 4 bases and 14 bases respectively, with 20 bases between them. The germline gives CDR1 SGHTA, CDR2 FQGTGA.

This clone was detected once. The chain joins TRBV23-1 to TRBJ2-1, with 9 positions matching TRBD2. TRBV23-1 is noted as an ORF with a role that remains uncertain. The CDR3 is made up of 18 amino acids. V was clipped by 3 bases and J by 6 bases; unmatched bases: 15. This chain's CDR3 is CASSHARGLAISTNEQFF. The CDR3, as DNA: TGCGCCAGCAGTCATGCCAGGGGACTAGCTATCTCTACCAATGAGCAGTTCTTC.

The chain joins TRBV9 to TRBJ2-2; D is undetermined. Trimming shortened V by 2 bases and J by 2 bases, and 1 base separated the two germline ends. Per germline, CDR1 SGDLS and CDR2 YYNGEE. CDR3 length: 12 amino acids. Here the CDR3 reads CASSVNTGELFF. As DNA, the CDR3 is TGTGCCAGCAGCGTTAACACCGGGGAGCTGTTTTTT.

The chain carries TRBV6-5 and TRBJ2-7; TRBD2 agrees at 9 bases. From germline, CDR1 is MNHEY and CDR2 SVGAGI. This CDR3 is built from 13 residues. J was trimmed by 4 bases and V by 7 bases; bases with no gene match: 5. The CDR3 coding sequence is TGTGCCAGCATCTCGGCGGGAGGGTACGAGCAGTACTTC. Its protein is CASISAGGYEQYF.

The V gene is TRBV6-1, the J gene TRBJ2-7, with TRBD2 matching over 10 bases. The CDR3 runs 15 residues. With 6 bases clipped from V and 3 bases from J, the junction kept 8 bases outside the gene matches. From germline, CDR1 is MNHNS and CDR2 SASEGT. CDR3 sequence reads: CASRPLAGAVYEQYF. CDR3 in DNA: TGTGCCAGCAGACCCCTAGCGGGGGCTGTCTACGAGCAGTACTTC.

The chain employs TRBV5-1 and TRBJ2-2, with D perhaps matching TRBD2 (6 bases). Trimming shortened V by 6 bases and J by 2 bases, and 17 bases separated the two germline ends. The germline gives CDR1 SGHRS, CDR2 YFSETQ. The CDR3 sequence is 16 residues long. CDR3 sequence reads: CASMTRDFLNTGELFF. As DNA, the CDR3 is TGCGCCAGCATGACCCGGGACTTCCTAAACACCGGGGAGCTGTTTTTT.

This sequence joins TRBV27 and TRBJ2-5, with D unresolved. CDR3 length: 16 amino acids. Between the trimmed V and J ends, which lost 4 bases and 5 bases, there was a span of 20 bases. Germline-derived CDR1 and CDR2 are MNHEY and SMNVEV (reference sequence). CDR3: CASSSRAPAAGETQYF. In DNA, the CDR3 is TGTGCCAGCAGTTCCCGAGCCCCTGCCGCCGGGGAGACCCAGTACTTC.

In DNA, the CDR3 is TGTGCCTGGAGTGTATCGAGAGATACGCAGTATTTT. It encodes CAWSVSRDTQYF. The chain carries TRBV30 and TRBJ2-3; D remains unclear. CDR3 length: 12 residues. The V end lost 0 bases, the J end lost 5 bases, and 6 bases lay between the germline ends. Germline V gene lookup returns CDR1 GTSNPN and CDR2 SVGIG (reference sequence).